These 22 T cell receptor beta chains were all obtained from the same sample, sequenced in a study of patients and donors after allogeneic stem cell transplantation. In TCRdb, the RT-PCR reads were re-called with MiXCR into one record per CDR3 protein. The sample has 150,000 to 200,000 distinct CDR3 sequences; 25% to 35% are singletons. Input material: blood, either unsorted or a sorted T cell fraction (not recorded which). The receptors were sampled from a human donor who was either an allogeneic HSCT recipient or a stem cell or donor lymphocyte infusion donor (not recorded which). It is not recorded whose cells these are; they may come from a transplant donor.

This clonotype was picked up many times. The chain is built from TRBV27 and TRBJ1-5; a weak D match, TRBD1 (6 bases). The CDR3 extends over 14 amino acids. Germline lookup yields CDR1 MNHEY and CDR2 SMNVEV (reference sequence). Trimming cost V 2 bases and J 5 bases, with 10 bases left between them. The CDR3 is CASSLQGSDQPQHF. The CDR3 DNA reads TGTGCCAGCAGTTTACAGGGGTCGGATCAGCCCCAGCATTTT.

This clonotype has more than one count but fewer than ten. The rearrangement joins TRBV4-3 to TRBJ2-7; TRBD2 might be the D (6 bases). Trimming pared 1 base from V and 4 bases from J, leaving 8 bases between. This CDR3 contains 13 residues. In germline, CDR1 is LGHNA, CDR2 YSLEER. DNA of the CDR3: TGCGCCAGCAGCCAAGTGCTAGCGTACGAGCAGTACTTC. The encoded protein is CASSQVLAYEQYF.

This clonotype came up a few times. CDR3 amino acids: CASSPGIYEQYF. The CDR3 nucleotides read TGTGCCAGCAGCCCCGGGATCTACGAGCAGTACTTC. The chain has TRBV7-9 and TRBJ2-7; a weak D match, TRBD2 (5 bases). The CDR3 extends over 12 amino acids. Trimming stripped 5 bases from V and 3 bases from J, with 8 bases between. The germline V gene encodes CDR1 SEHNR and CDR2 FQNEAQ (reference sequence).

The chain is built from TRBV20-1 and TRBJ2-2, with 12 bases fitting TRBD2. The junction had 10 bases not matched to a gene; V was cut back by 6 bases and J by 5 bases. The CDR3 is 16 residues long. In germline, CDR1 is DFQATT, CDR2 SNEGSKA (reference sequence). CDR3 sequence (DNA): TGCAGTGCGCCGGGCCCCCTAGCGGGAGGGACCGGGGAGCTGTTTTTT. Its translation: CSAPGPLAGGTGELFF.

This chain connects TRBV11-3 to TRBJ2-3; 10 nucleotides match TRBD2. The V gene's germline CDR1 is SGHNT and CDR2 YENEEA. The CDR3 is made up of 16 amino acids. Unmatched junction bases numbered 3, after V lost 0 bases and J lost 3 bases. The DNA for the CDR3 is TGTGCCAGCAGCTTAGACCTAGCGGGAGAGACAGATACGCAGTATTTT. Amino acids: CASSLDLAGETDTQYF.

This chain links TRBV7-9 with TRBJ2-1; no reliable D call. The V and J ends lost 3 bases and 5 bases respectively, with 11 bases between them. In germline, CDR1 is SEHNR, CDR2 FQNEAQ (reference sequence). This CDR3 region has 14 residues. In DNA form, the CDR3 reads TGTGCCAGCAGCTTCCAAGGAGCGCACAATGAGCAGTTCTTC. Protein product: CASSFQGAHNEQFF.

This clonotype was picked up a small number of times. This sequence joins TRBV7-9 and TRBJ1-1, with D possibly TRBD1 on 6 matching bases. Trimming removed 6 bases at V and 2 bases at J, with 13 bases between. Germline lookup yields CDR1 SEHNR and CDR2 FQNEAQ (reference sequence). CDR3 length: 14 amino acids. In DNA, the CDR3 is TGTGCCAGCAGGCGATCACAGGGTAACACTGAAGCTTTCTTT. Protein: CASRRSQGNTEAFF.

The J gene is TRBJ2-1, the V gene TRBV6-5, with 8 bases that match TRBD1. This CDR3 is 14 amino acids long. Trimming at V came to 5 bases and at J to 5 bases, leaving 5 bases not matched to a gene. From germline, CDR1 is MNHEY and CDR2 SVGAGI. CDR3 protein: CASSRPGQDNEQFF. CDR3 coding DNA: TGTGCCAGCAGTCGCCCGGGACAGGACAATGAGCAGTTCTTC.

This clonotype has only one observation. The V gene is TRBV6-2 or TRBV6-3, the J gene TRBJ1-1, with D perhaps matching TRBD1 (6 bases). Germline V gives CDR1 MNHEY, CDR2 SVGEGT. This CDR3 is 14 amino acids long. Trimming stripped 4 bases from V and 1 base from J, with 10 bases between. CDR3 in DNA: TGTGCCAGCAGTTCCCCGGACAGGAACACTGAAGCTTTCTTT. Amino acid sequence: CASSSPDRNTEAFF.

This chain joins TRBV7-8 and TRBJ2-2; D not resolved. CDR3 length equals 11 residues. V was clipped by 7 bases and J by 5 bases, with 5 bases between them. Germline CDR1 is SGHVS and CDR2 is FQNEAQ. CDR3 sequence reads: CASILTGELFF. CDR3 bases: TGTGCCAGCATCCTTACCGGGGAGCTGTTTTTT. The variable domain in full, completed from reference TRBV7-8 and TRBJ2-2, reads GAGVSQSPRYKVAKRGQDVALRCDPISGHVSLFWYQQALGQGPEFLTYFQNEAQLDKSGLPSDRFFAERPEGSVSTLKIQRTQQEDSAVYLCASILTGELFFGEGSRLTVL.

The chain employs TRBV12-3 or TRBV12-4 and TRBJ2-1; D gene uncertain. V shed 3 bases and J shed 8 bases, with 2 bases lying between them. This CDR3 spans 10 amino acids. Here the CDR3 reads CASSFHEQFF. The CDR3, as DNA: TGTGCCAGCAGTTTCCATGAGCAGTTCTTC.

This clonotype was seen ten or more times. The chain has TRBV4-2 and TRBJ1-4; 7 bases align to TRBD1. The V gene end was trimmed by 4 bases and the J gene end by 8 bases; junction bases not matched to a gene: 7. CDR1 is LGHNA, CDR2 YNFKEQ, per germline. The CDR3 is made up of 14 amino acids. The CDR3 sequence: CASSPIGQAEKLFF. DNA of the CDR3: TGTGCCAGCAGCCCCATCGGACAGGCGGAAAAACTGTTTTTT.

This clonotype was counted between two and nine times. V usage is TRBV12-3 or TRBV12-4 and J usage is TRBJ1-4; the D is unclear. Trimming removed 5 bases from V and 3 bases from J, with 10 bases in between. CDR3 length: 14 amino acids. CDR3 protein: CASSRLQANEKLFF. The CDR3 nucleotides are TGTGCCAGCAGTCGTCTTCAGGCTAATGAAAAACTGTTTTTT.

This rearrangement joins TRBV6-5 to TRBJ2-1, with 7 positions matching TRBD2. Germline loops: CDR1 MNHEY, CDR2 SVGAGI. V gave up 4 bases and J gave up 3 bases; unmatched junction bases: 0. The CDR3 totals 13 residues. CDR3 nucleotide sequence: TGTGCCAGCAGTTGGGACTACTACAATGAGCAGTTCTTC. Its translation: CASSWDYYNEQFF.

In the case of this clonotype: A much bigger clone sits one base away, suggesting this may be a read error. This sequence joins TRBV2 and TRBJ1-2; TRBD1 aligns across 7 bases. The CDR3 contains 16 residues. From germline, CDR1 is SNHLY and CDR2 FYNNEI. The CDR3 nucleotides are TGTGCCAGCAGTCCCCTGTGGGTCGACAGGGACTATGGCAACACCTTC. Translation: CASSPLWVDRDYGNTF.

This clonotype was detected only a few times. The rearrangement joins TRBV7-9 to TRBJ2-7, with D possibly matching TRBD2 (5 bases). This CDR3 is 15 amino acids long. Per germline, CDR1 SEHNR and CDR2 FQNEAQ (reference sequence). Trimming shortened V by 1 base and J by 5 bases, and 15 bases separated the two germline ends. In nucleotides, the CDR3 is TGTGCCAGCAGCTTAGGAGGGCCCCCACGGCACGAGCAGTACTTC. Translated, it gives CASSLGGPPRHEQYF.

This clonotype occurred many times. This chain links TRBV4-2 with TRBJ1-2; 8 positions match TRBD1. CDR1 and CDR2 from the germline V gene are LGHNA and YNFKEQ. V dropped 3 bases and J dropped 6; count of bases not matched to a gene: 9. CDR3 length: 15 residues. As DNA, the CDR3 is TGTGCCAGCAGCCAGACCGAGGACAGGGCCGATGGCTACACCTTC. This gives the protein CASSQTEDRADGYTF.

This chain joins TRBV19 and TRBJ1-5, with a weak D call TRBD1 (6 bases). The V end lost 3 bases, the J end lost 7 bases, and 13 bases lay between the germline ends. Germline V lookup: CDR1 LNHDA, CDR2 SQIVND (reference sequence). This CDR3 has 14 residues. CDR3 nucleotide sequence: TGTGCCAGTAGTATTGGGGGGCTTGGGCAGCCCCAGCATTTT. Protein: CASSIGGLGQPQHF. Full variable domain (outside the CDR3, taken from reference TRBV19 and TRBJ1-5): DGGITQSPKYLFRKEGQNVTLSCEQNLNHDAMYWYRQDPGQGLRLIYYSQIVNDFQKGDIAEGYSVSREKKESFPLTVTSAQKNPTAFYLCASSIGGLGQPQHFGDGTRLSIL.

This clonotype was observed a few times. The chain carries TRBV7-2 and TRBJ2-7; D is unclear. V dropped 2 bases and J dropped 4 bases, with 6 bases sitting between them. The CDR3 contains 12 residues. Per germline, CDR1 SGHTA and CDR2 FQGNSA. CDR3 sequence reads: CASSLLYYEQYF. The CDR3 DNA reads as TGTGCCAGCAGCTTACTGTATTACGAGCAGTACTTC.

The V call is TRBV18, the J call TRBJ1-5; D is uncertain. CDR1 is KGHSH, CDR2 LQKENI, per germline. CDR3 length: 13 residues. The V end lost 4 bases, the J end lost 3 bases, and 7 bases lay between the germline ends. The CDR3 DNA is TGTGCCAGCTCACGTAACGCCAATCAGCCCCAGCATTTT. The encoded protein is CASSRNANQPQHF.

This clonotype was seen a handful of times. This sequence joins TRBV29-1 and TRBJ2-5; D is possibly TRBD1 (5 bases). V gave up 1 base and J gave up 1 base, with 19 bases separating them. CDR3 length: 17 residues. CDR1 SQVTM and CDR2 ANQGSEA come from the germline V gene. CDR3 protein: CSVEVYWSRTTQETQYF. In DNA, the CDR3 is TGCAGCGTTGAAGTATATTGGTCGAGGACAACCCAAGAGACCCAGTACTTC.

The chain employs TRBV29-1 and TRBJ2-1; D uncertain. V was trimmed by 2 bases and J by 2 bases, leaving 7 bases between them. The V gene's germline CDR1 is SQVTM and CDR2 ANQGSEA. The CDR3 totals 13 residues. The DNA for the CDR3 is TGCAGCGTTGAAAAGAACACCTACAATGAGCAGTTCTTC. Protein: CSVEKNTYNEQFF.